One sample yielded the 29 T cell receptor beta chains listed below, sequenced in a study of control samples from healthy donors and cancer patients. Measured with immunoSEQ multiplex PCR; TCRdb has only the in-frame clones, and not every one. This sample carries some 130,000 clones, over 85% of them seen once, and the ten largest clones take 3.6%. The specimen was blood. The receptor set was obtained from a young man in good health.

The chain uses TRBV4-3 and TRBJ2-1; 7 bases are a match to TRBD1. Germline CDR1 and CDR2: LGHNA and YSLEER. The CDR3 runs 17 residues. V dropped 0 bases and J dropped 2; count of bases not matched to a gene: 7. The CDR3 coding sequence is TGCGCCAGCAGCCAAGATACCCGGCAGGGGGCCTACAATGAGCAGTTCTTC. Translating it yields CASSQDTRQGAYNEQFF.

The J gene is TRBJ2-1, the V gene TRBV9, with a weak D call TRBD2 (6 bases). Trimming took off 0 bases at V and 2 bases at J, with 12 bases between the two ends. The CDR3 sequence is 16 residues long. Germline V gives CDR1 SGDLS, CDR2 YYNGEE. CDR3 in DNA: TGTGCCAGCAGCGTAGGCGGGACGCCAACCTACAATGAGCAGTTCTTC. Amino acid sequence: CASSVGGTPTYNEQFF.

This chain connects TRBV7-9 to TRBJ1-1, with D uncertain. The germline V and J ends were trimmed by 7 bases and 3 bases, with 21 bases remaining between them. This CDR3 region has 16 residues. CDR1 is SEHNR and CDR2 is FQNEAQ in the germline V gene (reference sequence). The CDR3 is CASIGWQVLPDTEAFF. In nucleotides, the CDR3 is TGTGCCAGCATCGGCTGGCAGGTTCTTCCTGACACTGAAGCTTTCTTT.

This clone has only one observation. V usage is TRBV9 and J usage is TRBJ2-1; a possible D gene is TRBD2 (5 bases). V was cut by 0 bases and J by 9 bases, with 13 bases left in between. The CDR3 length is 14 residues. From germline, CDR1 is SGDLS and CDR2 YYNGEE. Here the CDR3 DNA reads TGTGCCAGCAGCGTAGAAGCAGCGGCCCGTGAGCAGTTCTTC. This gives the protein CASSVEAAAREQFF.

In DNA form, the CDR3 reads TGCGCCAGCAGCTTCGACAGGGCAGCGAGCAATCAGCCCCAGCATTTT. Its protein product is CASSFDRAASNQPQHF. The chain employs TRBV5-1 and TRBJ1-5; 7 bases fit TRBD1. CDR1 and CDR2 (germline): SGHRS, YFSETQ. V lost 2 bases and J lost 1; bases outside the gene matches: 6. The CDR3 consists of 16 residues.

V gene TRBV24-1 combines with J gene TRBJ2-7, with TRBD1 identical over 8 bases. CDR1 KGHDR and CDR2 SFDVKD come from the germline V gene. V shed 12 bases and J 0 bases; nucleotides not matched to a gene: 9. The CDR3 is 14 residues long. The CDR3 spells CAPVPGQVSYEQYF. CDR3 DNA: TGTGCCCCTGTTCCGGGACAGGTCTCCTACGAGCAGTACTTC.

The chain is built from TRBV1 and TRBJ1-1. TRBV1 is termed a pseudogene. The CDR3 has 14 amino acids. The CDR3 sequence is CTSSHEVPHTEAFF. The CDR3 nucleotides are TGCACCAGCAGCCATGAAGTCCCTCACACTGAAGCTTTCTTT.

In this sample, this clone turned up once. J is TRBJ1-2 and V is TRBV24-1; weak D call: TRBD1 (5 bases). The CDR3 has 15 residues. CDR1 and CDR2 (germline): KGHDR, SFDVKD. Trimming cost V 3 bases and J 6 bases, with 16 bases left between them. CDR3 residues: CATSDPTTGEDGYTF. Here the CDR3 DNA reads TGTGCCACCAGTGATCCTACGACGGGGGAGGATGGCTACACCTTC.

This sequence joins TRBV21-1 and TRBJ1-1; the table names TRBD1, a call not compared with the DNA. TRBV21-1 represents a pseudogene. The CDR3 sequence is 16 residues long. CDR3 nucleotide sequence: TGTGCCAGCAGCAAAGAAAGTCTGGGGACAGAGCCGGACGCTTTCTTT. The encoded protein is CASSKESLGTEPDAFF.

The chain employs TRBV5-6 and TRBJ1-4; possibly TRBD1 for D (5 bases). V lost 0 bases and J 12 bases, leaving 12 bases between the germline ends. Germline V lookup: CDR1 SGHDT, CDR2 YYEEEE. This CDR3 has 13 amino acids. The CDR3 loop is CASSLVGRAELFF. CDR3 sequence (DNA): TGTGCCAGCAGCTTGGTGGGCAGGGCCGAACTGTTTTTT.

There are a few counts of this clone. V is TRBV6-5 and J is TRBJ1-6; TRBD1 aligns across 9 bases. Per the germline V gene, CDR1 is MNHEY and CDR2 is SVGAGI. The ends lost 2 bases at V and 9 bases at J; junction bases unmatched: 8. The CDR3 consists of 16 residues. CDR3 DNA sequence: TGTGCCAGCAGTTACATGGCCCGGGACAGGGTTTCACCCCTCCACTTT. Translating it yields CASSYMARDRVSPLHF.

CDR3 coding DNA: TGTGCCAGCTCGCTACTGGAGGGGACCCGCACAGATACGCAGTATTTT. Translated, it gives CASSLLEGTRTDTQYF. The genes are TRBV18 and TRBJ2-3; D is perhaps TRBD2 (6 bases). Germline V lookup: CDR1 KGHSH, CDR2 LQKENI. This CDR3 spans 16 amino acids. V was clipped by 6 bases and J by 1 base, with 17 bases between them.

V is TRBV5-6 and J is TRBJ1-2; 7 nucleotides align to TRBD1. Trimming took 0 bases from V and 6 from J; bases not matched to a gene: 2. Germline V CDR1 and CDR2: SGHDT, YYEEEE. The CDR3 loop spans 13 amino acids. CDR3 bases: TGTGCCAGCAGCTTGGGAGGGGGCCATGGCTACACCTTC. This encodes CASSLGGGHGYTF.

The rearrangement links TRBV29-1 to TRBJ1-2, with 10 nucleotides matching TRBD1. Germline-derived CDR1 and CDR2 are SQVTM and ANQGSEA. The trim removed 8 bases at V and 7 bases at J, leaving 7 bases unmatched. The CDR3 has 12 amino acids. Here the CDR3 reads CSLGTGDGGYTF. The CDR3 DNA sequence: TGCAGCCTCGGGACAGGGGACGGTGGCTACACCTTC.

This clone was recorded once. Here the CDR3 DNA reads TGCGCCAGCAGCCGACAGGGCACAGGGAACTATGGCTACACCTTC. This sequence encodes CASSRQGTGNYGYTF. This chain links TRBV4-3 with TRBJ1-2, with 7 nucleotides matching TRBD1. Germline V gene data show CDR1 as LGHNA and CDR2 as YSLEER. The CDR3 has 15 amino acids. Trimming took 4 bases from V and 2 from J; bases not matched to a gene: 7.

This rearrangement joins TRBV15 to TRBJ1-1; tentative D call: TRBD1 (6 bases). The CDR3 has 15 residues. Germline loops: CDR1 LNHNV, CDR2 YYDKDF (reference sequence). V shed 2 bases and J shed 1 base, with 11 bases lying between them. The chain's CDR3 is CATSRSPGANTEAFF. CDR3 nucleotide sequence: TGTGCCACCAGCAGAAGCCCGGGGGCGAACACTGAAGCTTTCTTT.

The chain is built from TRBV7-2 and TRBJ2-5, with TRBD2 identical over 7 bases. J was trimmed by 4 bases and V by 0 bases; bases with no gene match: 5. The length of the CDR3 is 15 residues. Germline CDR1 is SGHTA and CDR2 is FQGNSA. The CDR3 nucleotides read TGTGCCAGCAGCTTAGCTGGGGGGGTTCGAGAGACCCAGTACTTC. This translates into CASSLAGGVRETQYF.

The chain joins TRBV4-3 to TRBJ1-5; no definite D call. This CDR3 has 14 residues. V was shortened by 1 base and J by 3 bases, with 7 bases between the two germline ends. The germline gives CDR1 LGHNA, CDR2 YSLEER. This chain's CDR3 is CASSQGQDNQPQHF. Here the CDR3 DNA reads TGCGCCAGCAGCCAAGGTCAGGACAATCAGCCCCAGCATTTT.

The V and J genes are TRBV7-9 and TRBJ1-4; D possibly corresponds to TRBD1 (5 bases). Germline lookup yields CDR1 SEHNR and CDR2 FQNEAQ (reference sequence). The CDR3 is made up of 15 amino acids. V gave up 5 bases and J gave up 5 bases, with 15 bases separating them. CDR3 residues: CASSPSTAMNEKLFF. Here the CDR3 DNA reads TGTGCCAGCAGCCCGTCGACAGCGATGAATGAAAAACTGTTTTTT.

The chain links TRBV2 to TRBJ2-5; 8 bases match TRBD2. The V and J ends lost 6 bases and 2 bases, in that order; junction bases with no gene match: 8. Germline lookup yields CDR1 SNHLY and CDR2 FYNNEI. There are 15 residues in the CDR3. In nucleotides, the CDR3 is TGTGCCAGCAGGGCACTAGCGGAGCTGCAAGAGACCCAGTACTTC. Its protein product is CASRALAELQETQYF.

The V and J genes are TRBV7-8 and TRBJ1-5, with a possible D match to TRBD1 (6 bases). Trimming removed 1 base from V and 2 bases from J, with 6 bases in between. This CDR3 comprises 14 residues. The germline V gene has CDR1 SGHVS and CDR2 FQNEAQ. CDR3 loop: CASSLGTGNQPQHF. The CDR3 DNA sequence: TGTGCCAGCAGCTTAGGGACAGGCAATCAGCCCCAGCATTTT.

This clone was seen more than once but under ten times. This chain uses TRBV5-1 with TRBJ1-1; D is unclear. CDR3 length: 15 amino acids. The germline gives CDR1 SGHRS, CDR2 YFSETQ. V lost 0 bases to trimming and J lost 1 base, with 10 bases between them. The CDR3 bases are TGCGCCAGCAGCTTGGAACCAGCACCGAACACTGAAGCTTTCTTT. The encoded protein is CASSLEPAPNTEAFF.

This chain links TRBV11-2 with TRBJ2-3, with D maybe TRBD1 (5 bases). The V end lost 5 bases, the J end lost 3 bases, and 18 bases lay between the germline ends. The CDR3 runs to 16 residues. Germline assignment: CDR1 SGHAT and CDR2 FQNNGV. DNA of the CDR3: TGTGCCAGCAGCCGGCAGTCAGGGATAACGACAGATACGCAGTATTTT. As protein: CASSRQSGITTDTQYF.

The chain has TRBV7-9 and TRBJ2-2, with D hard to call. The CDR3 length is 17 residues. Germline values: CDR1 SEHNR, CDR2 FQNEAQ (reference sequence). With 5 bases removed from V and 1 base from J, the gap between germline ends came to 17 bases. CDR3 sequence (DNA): TGTGCCAGCAGCACCTCTGTGTCCCACAAGAACACCGGGGAGCTGTTTTTT. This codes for CASSTSVSHKNTGELFF.

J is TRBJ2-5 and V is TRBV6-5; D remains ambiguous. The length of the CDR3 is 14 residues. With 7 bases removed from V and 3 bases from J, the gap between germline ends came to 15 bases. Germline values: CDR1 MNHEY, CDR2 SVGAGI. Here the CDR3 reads CASTERRSKETQYF. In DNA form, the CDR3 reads TGTGCCAGCACCGAGAGGCGGTCGAAAGAGACCCAGTACTTC.

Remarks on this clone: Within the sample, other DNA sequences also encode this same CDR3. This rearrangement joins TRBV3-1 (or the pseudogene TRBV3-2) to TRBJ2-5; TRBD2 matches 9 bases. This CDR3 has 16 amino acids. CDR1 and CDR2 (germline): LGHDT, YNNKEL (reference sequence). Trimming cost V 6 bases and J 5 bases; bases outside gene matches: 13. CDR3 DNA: TGTGCCAGCAGTCCGGGGGGTAGCGGGGGTCCGGAGACCCAGTACTTC. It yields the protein CASSPGGSGGPETQYF.

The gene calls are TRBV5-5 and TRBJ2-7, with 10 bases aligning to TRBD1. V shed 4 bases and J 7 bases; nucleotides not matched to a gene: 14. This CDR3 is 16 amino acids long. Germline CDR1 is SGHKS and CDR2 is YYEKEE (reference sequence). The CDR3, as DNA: TGTGCCAGCAGCATATCCGGGACAGGGGCGGTGAGGGAGCAGTACTTC. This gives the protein CASSISGTGAVREQYF.

Here the CDR3 reads CASSLIQGQNYGYTF. The CDR3 nucleotides are TGTGCCAGCAGCCTCATACAGGGGCAGAACTATGGCTACACCTTC. This rearrangement joins TRBV5-4 to TRBJ1-2, with 7 bases fitting TRBD1. The V gene end was trimmed by 4 bases and the J gene end by 2 bases; junction bases not matched to a gene: 8. There are 15 residues in the CDR3. Looked up from germline, CDR1 is SGHNT and CDR2 is YYREEE (reference sequence).

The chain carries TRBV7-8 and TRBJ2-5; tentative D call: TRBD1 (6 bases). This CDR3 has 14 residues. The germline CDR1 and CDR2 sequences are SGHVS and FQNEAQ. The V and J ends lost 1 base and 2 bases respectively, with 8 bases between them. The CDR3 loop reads CASSLVRGQETQYF. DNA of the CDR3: TGTGCCAGCAGCTTAGTGAGGGGGCAAGAGACCCAGTACTTC.